This TCR beta chain emerged from a study of T-cell reconstitution after alpha-beta-depleted transplantation in children. Study observations and caveats: The origin of alpha-beta T cells about two months after transplant was reportedly several hundred expanded graft clones. At one year after transplant, newly produced T cells mostly accounted for T-cell counts and diversity.

There are many counts of this clonotype. The antigen is not known. The authors prepared the TCRbeta library with unique molecular identifiers. From the PCR reads, TCRdb called clonotypes with MiXCR, one entry per CDR3 protein. The profile shows hundreds of thousands of distinct CDR3 sequences, around a sixth of them singletons. The CDR3 is 11 residues long. V dropped 9 bases and J dropped 9 bases, with 11 bases sitting between them. Per germline, CDR1 KGHDR and CDR2 SFDVKD. The gene calls are TRBV24-1 and TRBJ2-1, with D possibly TRBD2 on 6 matching bases. The sequence came from a male patient under 10 years old who had a stem cell transplant for acute lymphoblastic leukemia, so the T cells may come from the graft donor. The sequencing used PBMCs, mostly from graft donor cells, collected 360 days after TCRalphabeta/CD19-depleted stem cell transplant. This chain's CDR3 is CATCFGGEQFF. CDR3 sequence (DNA): TGTGCCACCTGCTTCGGGGGTGAGCAGTTCTTC.